The 14 T cell receptor beta chains below come from one sample, sequenced in a study of radiation and T cells in renal cell carcinoma. Treatment meaning: treatment-naive control, cytoreductive nephrectomy. Here immunoSEQ multiplex PCR was the method, and the copy in TCRdb shows in-frame clones only, minus some. The sample consists of almost 8,500 clones, less than 80% of them appearing once. Sample: tumor tissue, taken from a patient whose treatment was nephrectomy without radiotherapy. These receptors were collected from a man in his 60s with renal cell carcinoma.

This clone showed up just a few times. The V gene is TRBV4-2, the J gene TRBJ1-1, with D unclear. The CDR3 runs 13 residues. Germline CDR1 LGHNA, CDR2 YNFKEQ. V was clipped by 3 bases and J by 0 bases, with 5 bases between them. The CDR3 coding sequence is TGTGCCAGCAGCCAGGAGATGAACACTGAAGCTTTCTTT. The encoded protein is CASSQEMNTEAFF.

The chain recombines TRBV4-1 with TRBJ1-4; TRBD1 matches 7 bases. The germline V gene has CDR1 MGHRA and CDR2 YSYEKL. CDR3 length: 16 amino acids. With V trimmed by 4 bases and J by 6 bases, 11 bases remained unmatched. CDR3 bases: TGCGCCAGCAGCCTTGGGTGGAGACAGGGTGATGAAAAACTGTTTTTT. Translation gives CASSLGWRQGDEKLFF.

V gene TRBV18 combines with J gene TRBJ1-5; unclear D gene. This CDR3 is 15 amino acids long. Germline loops: CDR1 KGHSH, CDR2 LQKENI. Trimming took 3 bases from V and 0 from J, leaving 9 bases between them. CDR3 nucleotides: TGTGCCAGCTCACCGAAACCATATAGCAATCAGCCCCAGCATTTT. Its protein product is CASSPKPYSNQPQHF.

V usage is TRBV18 and J usage is TRBJ2-1; D ambiguous. The CDR3 length is 13 residues. With 2 bases removed from V and 9 bases from J, the gap between germline ends came to 11 bases. The germline CDR1 and CDR2 sequences are KGHSH and LQKENI. CDR3 region: CASSPKQVGEQFF. The CDR3 region has the DNA TGTGCCAGCTCACCAAAGCAAGTCGGTGAGCAGTTCTTC. Full variable domain (rest looked up from reference TRBV18 and TRBJ2-1): NAGVMQNPRHLVRRRGQEARLRCSPMKGHSHVYWYRQLPEEGLKFMVYLQKENIIDESGMPKERFSAEFPKEGPSILRIQQVVRGDSAAYFCASSPKQVGEQFFGPGTRLTVL.

The chain joins TRBV10-2 to TRBJ1-1; perhaps TRBD1 as D (6 bases). CDR1 and CDR2 from the germline V gene are WSHSY and SAAADI. The CDR3 consists of 13 residues. V lost 6 bases, J lost 4 bases, and 12 bases lay in between. The CDR3, as DNA: TGCGCCAGCAGCCGGCAGGGGCTCACTGAAGCTTTCTTT. This sequence encodes CASSRQGLTEAFF.

By share of the sample, this clone is medium-sized. The CDR3 protein is CASRDPYEQYF. The CDR3 region has the DNA TGTGCCAGCAGGGACCCTTACGAGCAGTACTTC. The chain carries TRBV6-1 and TRBJ2-7; D not resolved. The CDR3 is made up of 11 amino acids. V was trimmed by 6 bases and J by 4 bases, leaving 7 bases between them. Germline V CDR1 and CDR2: MNHNS, SASEGT.

The chain couples TRBV14 to TRBJ2-1; D is perhaps TRBD1 (6 bases). V dropped 0 bases and J dropped 5 bases, with 17 bases sitting between them. From germline, CDR1 is SGHDN and CDR2 FVKESK. This CDR3 contains 17 residues. In DNA, the CDR3 is TGTGCCAGCAGCCAAGAGCCCCATAACGACAGGAACAATGAGCAGTTCTTC. It yields the protein CASSQEPHNDRNNEQFF.

There are a few counts of this clone. The CDR3 coding sequence is TGTGCCAGCAGCCAAGTCAGGGCCGGAGGGGTCGATACGCAGTATTTT. The encoded protein is CASSQVRAGGVDTQYF. The chain couples TRBV4-2 to TRBJ2-3; weak D call: TRBD2 (6 bases). The V end lost 1 base, the J end lost 6 bases, and 17 bases lay between the germline ends. The CDR3 sequence is 16 residues long. Germline V gene data show CDR1 as LGHNA and CDR2 as YNFKEQ.

In its sample, this clone ranks as medium-sized. This chain uses TRBV9 with TRBJ2-2, with D tentatively TRBD1 or TRBD2 (5 bases each). Germline V gives CDR1 SGDLS, CDR2 YYNGEE. This CDR3 region has 15 residues. V lost 2 bases and J 3 bases, leaving 11 bases between the germline ends. Here the CDR3 reads CASSVREMDTGELFF. CDR3 DNA sequence: TGTGCCAGCAGCGTCAGGGAGATGGACACCGGGGAGCTGTTTTTT.

The chain recombines TRBV7-9 with TRBJ2-2; the match to TRBD2 covers 11 bases. CDR1 and CDR2 from the germline V gene are SEHNR and FQNEAQ (reference sequence). The CDR3 contains 18 residues. Trimming removed 5 bases from V and 5 bases from J; junction bases left unmatched: 13. The CDR3 spells CASSPQEYTSGGTGELFF. The DNA for the CDR3 is TGTGCCAGCAGCCCCCAGGAATATACTAGCGGGGGAACCGGGGAGCTGTTTTTT.

This clone was seen a few times. V and J are TRBV5-6 and TRBJ1-6; 11 bases line up with TRBD1. This CDR3 contains 15 residues. With 7 bases clipped from V and 9 bases from J, the junction kept 9 bases outside the gene matches. The germline V gene encodes CDR1 SGHDT and CDR2 YYEEEE. The DNA for the CDR3 is TGTGCCAGCGCGGAGGGGACAGGGGGTAGTTCACCCCTCCACTTT. It yields the protein CASAEGTGGSSPLHF.

CDR3 amino acids: CASSLGAGAFF. The CDR3 region has the DNA TGTGCCAGCAGCTTAGGGGCAGGGGCTTTCTTT. The chain couples TRBV7-9 to TRBJ1-1; D is perhaps TRBD1 (5 bases). The ends were cut back, 1 base at V and 11 bases at J, with 8 bases in the middle. The CDR3 covers 11 residues. Germline CDR1 SEHNR, CDR2 FQNEAQ (reference sequence).

This clone qualifies as medium-sized. The rearrangement links TRBV28 to TRBJ2-3; D ambiguous. The CDR3 loop spans 15 amino acids. Trimming removed 1 base from V and 6 bases from J, with 14 bases in between. CDR1 is MDHEN, CDR2 SYDVKM, per germline. As DNA, the CDR3 is TGTGCCAGCAGTTTATTGTATGGCGCCTTCGATACGCAGTATTTT. It codes for CASSLLYGAFDTQYF.

Within the sample, this clone is medium-sized (0.01 to 0.1%). The genes are TRBV7-9 and TRBJ2-1, with D tentatively TRBD2 (5 bases). Per germline, CDR1 SEHNR and CDR2 FQNEAQ (reference sequence). The CDR3 contains 15 residues. V lost 0 bases, J lost 5 bases, and 11 bases lay in between. This CDR3 reads CASSLAGVRDNEQFF. The CDR3 DNA follows: TGTGCCAGCAGCTTAGCGGGAGTAAGGGACAATGAGCAGTTCTTC.